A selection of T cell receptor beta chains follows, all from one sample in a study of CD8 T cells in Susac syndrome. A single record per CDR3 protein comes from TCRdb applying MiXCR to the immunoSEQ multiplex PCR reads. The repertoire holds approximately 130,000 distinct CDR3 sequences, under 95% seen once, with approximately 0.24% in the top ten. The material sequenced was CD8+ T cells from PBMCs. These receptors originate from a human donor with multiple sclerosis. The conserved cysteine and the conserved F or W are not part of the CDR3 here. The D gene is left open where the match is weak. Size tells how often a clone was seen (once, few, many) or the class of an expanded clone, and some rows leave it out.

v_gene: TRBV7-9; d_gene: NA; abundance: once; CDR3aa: ASSLGTQPQH
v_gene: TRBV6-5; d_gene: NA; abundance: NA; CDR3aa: ASSYSEGVTEAF
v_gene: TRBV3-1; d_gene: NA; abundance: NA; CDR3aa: ASSPFGPTEAF
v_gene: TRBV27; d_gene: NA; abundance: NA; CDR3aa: ASSSPQEYQETQY
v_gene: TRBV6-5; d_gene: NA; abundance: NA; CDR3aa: ASSYSRDQPQH
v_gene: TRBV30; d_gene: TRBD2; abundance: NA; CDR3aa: AWSDSLGRAQETQY
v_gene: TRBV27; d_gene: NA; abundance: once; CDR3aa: ASSPGSAVGYT
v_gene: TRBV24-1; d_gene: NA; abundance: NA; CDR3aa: ATSDPTWGEQF
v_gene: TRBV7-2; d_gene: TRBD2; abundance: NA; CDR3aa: ASSSIAGGIQETQY
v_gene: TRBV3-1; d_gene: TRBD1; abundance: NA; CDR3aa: ASSQVGQAYEQY
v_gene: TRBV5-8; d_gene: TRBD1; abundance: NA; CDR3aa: ASDGRDRETEAF
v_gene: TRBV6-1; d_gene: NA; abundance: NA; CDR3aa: ASDPGTTDTQY
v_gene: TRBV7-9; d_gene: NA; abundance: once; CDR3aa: ASSFTGQDEQY
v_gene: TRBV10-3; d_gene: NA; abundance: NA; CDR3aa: AISESYIQTYGYT
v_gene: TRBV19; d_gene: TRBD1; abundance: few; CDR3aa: ASSTGTGDGYT
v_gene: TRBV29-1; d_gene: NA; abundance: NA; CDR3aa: SVEWGLLEDNEQF
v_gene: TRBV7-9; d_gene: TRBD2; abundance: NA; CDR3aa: ASSPSGSRQETQY
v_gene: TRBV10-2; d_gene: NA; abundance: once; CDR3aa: ASGQNAYEQF
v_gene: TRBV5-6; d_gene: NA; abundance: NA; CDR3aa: ASSLSYSSFYNEQF
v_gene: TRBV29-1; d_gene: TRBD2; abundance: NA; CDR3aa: SVLAGANNEQF
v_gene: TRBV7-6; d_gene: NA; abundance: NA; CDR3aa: ASSRRPDTEAF
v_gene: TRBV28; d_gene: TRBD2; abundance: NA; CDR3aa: ASSLTSAAYEQY
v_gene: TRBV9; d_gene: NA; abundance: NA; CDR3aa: ASSIGPDLSSYNEQF
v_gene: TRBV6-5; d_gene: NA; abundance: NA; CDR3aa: ASSYSSGSNYEQY
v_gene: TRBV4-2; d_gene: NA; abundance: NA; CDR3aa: ASSQEWGQLDEQY
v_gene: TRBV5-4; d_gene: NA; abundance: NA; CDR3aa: ASSMGSSYEQY
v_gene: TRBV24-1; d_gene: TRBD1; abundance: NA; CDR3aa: AITDRGGHEQY
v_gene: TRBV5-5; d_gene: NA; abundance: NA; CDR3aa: ASSPTGNTEAF
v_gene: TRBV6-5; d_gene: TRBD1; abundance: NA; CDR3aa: ASSLTGGAMDIQY
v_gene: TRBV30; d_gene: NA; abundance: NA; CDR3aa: AWGVLLYEQY
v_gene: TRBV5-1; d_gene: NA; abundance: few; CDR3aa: ASSLVPMNTEAF
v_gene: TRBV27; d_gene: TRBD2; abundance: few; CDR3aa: ASSLSLAGAYEQY
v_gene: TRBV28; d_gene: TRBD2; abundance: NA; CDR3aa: ASSFFGTSGAYEQY
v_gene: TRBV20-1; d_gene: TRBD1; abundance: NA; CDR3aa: SARPTPGQGDREWRNEQF
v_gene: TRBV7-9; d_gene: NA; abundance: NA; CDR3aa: ASGADLMNTEAF
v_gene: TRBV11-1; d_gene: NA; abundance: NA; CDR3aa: ASSLPIRVGSDPSTDTQY
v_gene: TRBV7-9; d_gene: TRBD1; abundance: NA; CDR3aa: ASSFLVAAGTGYEQY
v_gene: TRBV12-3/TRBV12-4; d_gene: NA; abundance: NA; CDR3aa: ASRFGSNQPQH
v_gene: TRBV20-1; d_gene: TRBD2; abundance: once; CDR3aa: SARDLYMGGSYEQY
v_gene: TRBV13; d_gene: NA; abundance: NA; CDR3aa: ASSLQGDLEKLF
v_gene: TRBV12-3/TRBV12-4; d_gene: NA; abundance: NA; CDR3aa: ASGRGNEQF
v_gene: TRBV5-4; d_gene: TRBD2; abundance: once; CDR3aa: ASSLTLAGQETQY
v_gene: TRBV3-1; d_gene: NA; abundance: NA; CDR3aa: ASSQPVGIAKNIQY
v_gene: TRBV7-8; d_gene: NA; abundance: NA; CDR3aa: ASSTGANNEKLF
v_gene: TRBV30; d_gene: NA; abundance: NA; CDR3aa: AWSRLSYEQY
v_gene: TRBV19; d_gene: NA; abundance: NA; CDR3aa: ASTPNDREDTGELF
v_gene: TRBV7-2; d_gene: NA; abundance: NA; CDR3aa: ASSSRNEKLF
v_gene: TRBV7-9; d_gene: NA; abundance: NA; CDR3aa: ASSSSFSVSTYNEQF
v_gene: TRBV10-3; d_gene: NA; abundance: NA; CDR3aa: AISDLRALNTGELF
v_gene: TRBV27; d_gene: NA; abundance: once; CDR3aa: ASSRGTTPSNEQF
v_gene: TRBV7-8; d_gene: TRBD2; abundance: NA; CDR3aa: ASSLTSGRGETQY
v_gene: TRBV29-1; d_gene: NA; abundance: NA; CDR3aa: SVAQGLGEQY
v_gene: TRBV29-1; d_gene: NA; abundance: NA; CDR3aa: SVRPGPDTDVYEQY
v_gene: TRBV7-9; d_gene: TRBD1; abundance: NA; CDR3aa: ASSPDRFYEQY
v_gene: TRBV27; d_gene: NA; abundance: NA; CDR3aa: ASRGNSYEQY
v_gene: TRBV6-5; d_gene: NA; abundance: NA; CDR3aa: ASSHAQGYEQY